The 29 T cell receptor beta chains below all came from one sample that was sequenced in a study of T cell responses to AZD1222 COVID-19 vaccine. TCRdb's table, derived via immunoSEQ multiplex PCR, lists solely in-frame clones and lacks some. Here the sample spans fewer than 110,000 clones, roughly 88% being singletons. This sample comprised peripheral blood, obtained on day 0 of AZD1222 vaccination. These receptors all stem from an adult in good health.

The chain recombines TRBV11-2 with TRBJ2-1, with 8 bases identical to TRBD1. Germline assignment: CDR1 SGHAT and CDR2 FQNNGV. The CDR3 extends over 15 amino acids. The J segment lost 1 base and the V segment lost 4 bases, leaving 3 bases of the junction unmatched. The CDR3 here is CASSSWDRSYNEQFF. As DNA, the CDR3 is TGTGCCAGCAGCTCTTGGGACAGGTCCTACAATGAGCAGTTCTTC.

The V gene is TRBV5-4, the J gene TRBJ1-2, with unresolved D. The CDR3 loop spans 12 amino acids. Germline V lookup: CDR1 SGHNT, CDR2 YYREEE (reference sequence). The ends were cut back, 5 bases at V and 3 bases at J, with 8 bases in the middle. This CDR3 is CASSGQDYGYTF. CDR3 DNA sequence: TGTGCCAGCAGTGGCCAGGACTATGGCTACACCTTC.

The CDR3 DNA is TGTGCCAGCAGCTTAGCCGGGCCGCCGAGCACAGATACGCAGTATTTT. Amino acid sequence: CASSLAGPPSTDTQYF. The V and J genes are TRBV7-2 and TRBJ2-3, with D unresolved. Trimming removed 0 bases from V and 0 bases from J, with 10 bases in between. The CDR3 length is 16 residues. The germline V gene has CDR1 SGHTA and CDR2 FQGNSA.

The chain carries TRBV11-1 and TRBJ2-1; D unclear. V lost 4 bases and J lost 6, with 16 bases in between. The CDR3 covers 15 residues. The germline gives CDR1 SGHAT, CDR2 FQDESV (reference sequence). The CDR3 sequence: CASSSGPTLSNEQFF. In DNA form, the CDR3 reads TGTGCCAGCAGCTCCGGGCCAACCTTGAGCAATGAGCAGTTCTTC.

This clone has a single count. The chain links TRBV29-1 to TRBJ2-7; 7 positions match TRBD1. CDR3 size: 15 residues. Germline assignment: CDR1 SQVTM and CDR2 ANQGSEA. Germline trimming cut 6 bases from V and 0 bases from J; bases unmatched to any gene: 11. CDR3 amino acids: CSVETGTDLSYEQYF. Here the CDR3 DNA reads TGCAGCGTAGAAACCGGGACAGACCTCTCCTACGAGCAGTACTTC.

The chain joins TRBV6-5 to TRBJ1-1, with 7 bases aligning to TRBD1. Germline V gene data show CDR1 as MNHEY and CDR2 as SVGAGI. The CDR3 runs to 14 residues. Trimming removed 6 bases from V and 1 base from J; junction bases left unmatched: 5. In DNA form, the CDR3 reads TGTGCCAGCAGGTTGGGACAGCCGAACACTGAAGCTTTCTTT. It is translated as CASRLGQPNTEAFF.

The chain is built from TRBV4-1 and TRBJ2-7; D call uncertain. Germline V gene sequence: CDR1 MGHRA, CDR2 YSYEKL. V was cut by 0 bases and J by 3 bases, with 6 bases left in between. The length of the CDR3 is 13 residues. The chain's CDR3 is CASSQDNGYEQYF. The DNA of the CDR3 is TGCGCCAGCAGCCAAGATAATGGCTACGAGCAGTACTTC.

V is TRBV7-2 and J is TRBJ2-7; D is ambiguous. Trimming left V 1 base short and J 4 bases short, with 5 bases between. The CDR3 has 12 residues. In germline, CDR1 is SGHTA, CDR2 FQGNSA. CDR3: CASSLEWYEQYF. CDR3 DNA sequence: TGTGCCAGCAGCTTAGAGTGGTACGAGCAGTACTTC.

This rearrangement joins TRBV9 to TRBJ1-2, with D unclear. The V gene lost 2 bases and the J gene lost 1 base, with 6 bases spanning the gap. The CDR3 is made up of 13 amino acids. CDR1 is SGDLS, CDR2 YYNGEE, per germline. The chain's CDR3 is CASSVSDNYGYTF. The CDR3 DNA reads as TGTGCCAGCAGCGTCTCTGATAACTATGGCTACACCTTC.

The CDR3 coding sequence is TGTGCCAGTAGTATTTATCGGAGAGGAGGTACTGAAGCTTTCTTT. This encodes CASSIYRRGGTEAFF. The J gene is TRBJ1-1, the V gene TRBV19; D ambiguous. Germline CDR1 LNHDA, CDR2 SQIVND (reference sequence). Trimming removed 3 bases from V and 5 bases from J, with 16 bases in between. The CDR3 is made up of 15 amino acids.

The chain joins TRBV29-1 to TRBJ2-3; D gene ambiguous. The V and J ends lost 6 bases and 0 bases respectively, with 7 bases between them. This CDR3 contains 12 residues. Germline CDR1 and CDR2: SQVTM and ANQGSEA. The CDR3 sequence: CSVGPSTDTQYF. DNA of the CDR3: TGCAGCGTAGGTCCTAGCACAGATACGCAGTATTTT.

This clone was seen only once. The V and J genes are TRBV6-5 and TRBJ1-6, with 8 bases lining up with TRBD1. V lost 2 bases and J lost 10; bases outside the gene matches: 4. The germline gives CDR1 MNHEY, CDR2 SVGAGI. The CDR3 length is 14 residues. In DNA, the CDR3 is TGTGCCAGCAGTTACGGACAGGGCTACTCACCCCTCCACTTT. It is translated as CASSYGQGYSPLHF.

The CDR3 spells CASSLGDSYEQYF. The CDR3 DNA follows: TGTGCCAGCAGTCTGGGGGACTCCTACGAGCAGTACTTC. The chain carries TRBV2 and TRBJ2-7, with D possibly called TRBD1 or TRBD2 (5 bases each). Germline assignment: CDR1 SNHLY and CDR2 FYNNEI. CDR3 length: 13 amino acids. Trimming pared 5 bases from V and 0 bases from J, leaving 8 bases between. The full variable domain, rest sourced from reference TRBV2 and TRBJ2-7, is EPEVTQTPSHQVTQMGQEVILRCVPISNHLYFYWYRQILGQKVEFLVSFYNNEISEKSEIFDDQFSVERPDGSNFTLKIRSTKLEDSAMYFCASSLGDSYEQYFGPGTRLTVT.

This chain joins TRBV2 and TRBJ2-1; no firm D call. The CDR3 covers 12 residues. In germline, CDR1 is SNHLY, CDR2 FYNNEI. The V end lost 7 bases, the J end lost 10 bases, and 14 bases lay between the germline ends. Here the CDR3 DNA reads TGTGCCAGCACCCTAGAGTTCAAAGAGCAGTTCTTC. Encoded protein: CASTLEFKEQFF. The full variable domain, completed using reference TRBV2 and TRBJ2-1, is EPEVTQTPSHQVTQMGQEVILRCVPISNHLYFYWYRQILGQKVEFLVSFYNNEISEKSEIFDDQFSVERPDGSNFTLKIRSTKLEDSAMYFCASTLEFKEQFFGPGTRLTVL.

V is TRBV2 and J is TRBJ1-2; D unresolved. CDR1 and CDR2 (germline): SNHLY, FYNNEI. The CDR3 covers 15 residues. V was pared by 3 bases and J by 2 bases, with 13 bases between. The CDR3 sequence: CASSESAARNYGYTF. CDR3 in DNA: TGTGCCAGCAGTGAGTCAGCGGCCAGGAACTATGGCTACACCTTC. Full variable domain (rest looked up from reference TRBV2 and TRBJ1-2): EPEVTQTPSHQVTQMGQEVILRCVPISNHLYFYWYRQILGQKVEFLVSFYNNEISEKSEIFDDQFSVERPDGSNFTLKIRSTKLEDSAMYFCASSESAARNYGYTFGSGTRLTVV.

The CDR3 region has the DNA TGTGCCAGCACCCCAGGTTGGGAGCAGTACTTC. Translation: CASTPGWEQYF. V usage is TRBV7-9 and J usage is TRBJ2-7, with D hard to call. The CDR3 is 11 amino acids. Germline V lookup: CDR1 SEHNR, CDR2 FQNEAQ (reference sequence). Trimming removed 7 bases from V and 7 bases from J, with 11 bases in between. The complete variable domain, with remaining parts taken from reference TRBV7-9 and TRBJ2-7, reads DTGVSQNPRHKITKRGQNVTFRCDPISEHNRLYWYRQTLGQGPEFLTYFQNEAQLEKSRLLSDRFSAERPKGSFSTLEIQRTEQGDSAMYLCASTPGWEQYFGPGTRLTVT.

The chain joins TRBV5-1 to TRBJ2-3, with D perhaps matching TRBD2 (5 bases). CDR1 and CDR2 (germline): SGHRS, YFSETQ. The CDR3 has 13 amino acids. Trimming shortened V by 4 bases and J by 3 bases, and 9 bases separated the two germline ends. The CDR3 nucleotides read TGCGCCAGCAGCGCCACTAGAACAGATACGCAGTATTTT. This gives the protein CASSATRTDTQYF.

The chain links TRBV18 to TRBJ2-3, with TRBD2 matching 9 bases. The CDR3 runs 15 residues. Germline trimming cut 6 bases from V and 4 bases from J; bases unmatched to any gene: 8. Germline V lookup: CDR1 KGHSH, CDR2 LQKENI. The CDR3 nucleotides read TGTGCCAGCTCGTCCGGGACTAGCCAGGCAGATACGCAGTATTTT. This translates into CASSSGTSQADTQYF. Using reference TRBV18 and TRBJ2-3 for the parts outside the CDR3, the full variable domain is NAGVMQNPRHLVRRRGQEARLRCSPMKGHSHVYWYRQLPEEGLKFMVYLQKENIIDESGMPKERFSAEFPKEGPSILRIQQVVRGDSAAYFCASSSGTSQADTQYFGPGTRLTVL.

The V and J genes are TRBV9 and TRBJ1-2; 9 nucleotides line up with TRBD1. V trimming: 6 bases; J trimming: 0 bases; junction bases outside the gene matches: 6. CDR3 length: 15 residues. Germline V gene sequence: CDR1 SGDLS, CDR2 YYNGEE. This CDR3 is CASTKGQGANYGYTF. Written as DNA, the CDR3 is TGTGCCAGCACCAAGGGACAGGGAGCTAACTATGGCTACACCTTC.

In its sample, this clone was seen many times. The chain uses TRBV19 and TRBJ1-4; D unclear. V was clipped by 1 base and J by 8 bases, with 8 bases between them. This CDR3 comprises 13 residues. The germline CDR1 and CDR2 sequences are LNHDA and SQIVND (reference sequence). The CDR3 here is CASSIAVKEKLFF. DNA for the CDR3: TGTGCCAGTAGTATAGCAGTAAAGGAAAAACTGTTTTTT.

This clone was seen just once. This rearrangement joins TRBV30 to TRBJ1-5, with D maybe TRBD1 (5 bases). The CDR3 contains 13 residues. Between the trimmed V and J ends, which lost 3 bases and 4 bases, there was a span of 10 bases. Germline V gives CDR1 GTSNPN, CDR2 SVGIG (reference sequence). The DNA of the CDR3 is TGTGCCTGGAGCCCTGGGGGGAATCAGCCCCAGCATTTT. Protein sequence: CAWSPGGNQPQHF.

The chain carries TRBV29-1 and TRBJ2-7, with D perhaps TRBD2 (6 bases). The V end was cut by 1 base, the J end by 4 bases, with 14 bases between. Per the germline V gene, CDR1 is SQVTM and CDR2 is ANQGSEA. The CDR3 contains 14 residues. CDR3 sequence reads: CSVEAGSGEYEQYF. CDR3 sequence (DNA): TGCAGCGTTGAAGCCGGGAGTGGGGAATACGAGCAGTACTTC.

This chain uses TRBV29-1 with TRBJ2-4; TRBD1 matches at 8 bases. Germline CDR1 SQVTM, CDR2 ANQGSEA. The CDR3 covers 13 residues. Germline trimming cut 1 base from V and 9 bases from J; bases unmatched to any gene: 5. CDR3 coding DNA: TGCAGCGTTGAAGGGACAGGGTTGAGCATTCAGTACTTC. It codes for CSVEGTGLSIQYF.

The chain links TRBV28 to TRBJ1-2; D might be TRBD1 (5 bases). Between the trimmed V and J ends, which lost 8 bases and 0 bases, there was a span of 25 bases. This CDR3 has 18 amino acids. The germline CDR1 and CDR2 sequences are MDHEN and SYDVKM. In DNA, the CDR3 is TGTGCCAGCGGTCCCCCTCGGGGGGTTTTCCAAGCTAACTATGGCTACACCTTC. Its protein is CASGPPRGVFQANYGYTF.

The chain recombines TRBV3-1 (or the pseudogene TRBV3-2) with TRBJ2-3; 9 bases are a match to TRBD1. The J segment lost 5 bases and the V segment lost 1 base, leaving 10 bases of the junction unmatched. The CDR3 consists of 17 residues. Looked up from germline, CDR1 is LGHDT and CDR2 is YNNKEL (reference sequence). The CDR3 sequence: CASSQGRGQGPRDTQYF. In nucleotides, the CDR3 is TGTGCCAGCAGCCAAGGAAGGGGACAGGGCCCACGAGATACGCAGTATTTT.

This clone has just a few counts. This CDR3 reads CASSFAENQPQHF. The CDR3 bases are TGTGCCAGCAGTTTCGCAGAAAATCAGCCCCAGCATTTT. The chain joins TRBV12-3 or TRBV12-4 to TRBJ1-5; D uncertain. The V gene lost 3 bases and the J gene lost 4 bases, with 7 bases spanning the gap. The CDR3 runs to 13 residues.

This chain links TRBV29-1 with TRBJ2-7; 7 nucleotides agree with TRBD1. This CDR3 spans 14 amino acids. Losses at the gene ends were 1 base for V and 6 bases for J; bases not matched to a gene: 9. Germline V gene data show CDR1 as SQVTM and CDR2 as ANQGSEA. CDR3 sequence (DNA): TGCAGCGTTGAAGTGACAGCCGGGACAGTCGAGCAGTACTTC. Residues: CSVEVTAGTVEQYF.

The V gene is TRBV4-1, the J gene TRBJ2-1, with 7 bases aligning to TRBD1. Looked up from germline, CDR1 is MGHRA and CDR2 is YSYEKL. This CDR3 spans 14 amino acids. J was trimmed by 8 bases and V by 3 bases; bases with no gene match: 7. CDR3 protein: CASSQAYRGYEQFF. As DNA, the CDR3 is TGCGCCAGCAGCCAGGCGTACAGGGGCTATGAGCAGTTCTTC.

This clone has a single count. The genes are TRBV10-3 and TRBJ1-2, with D uncertain. V lost 9 bases and J lost 7, with 18 bases in between. Germline CDR1 and CDR2: ENHRY and SYGVKD. The CDR3 extends over 13 amino acids. The CDR3, as DNA: TGTGCCATGGTGGAGGACCCCGGTGGTGGCTACACCTTC. The encoded protein is CAMVEDPGGGYTF.